This T cell receptor beta chain stems from a study of control samples from healthy donors and cancer patients. Some clones are missing from TCRdb's copy, which holds only in-frame ones; the method was immunoSEQ multiplex PCR. The sample lists under 150,000 clones; more than 80% were seen once. The germline V gene encodes CDR1 MDHEN and CDR2 SYDVKM. Trimming took off 5 bases at V and 1 base at J, with 15 bases between the two ends. CDR3 length: 15 residues. The chain uses TRBV28 and TRBJ2-7; unclear D gene. Sequencing input: PBMCs. This TCR came from a woman aged 50 to 65 with colorectal cancer. CDR3 DNA: TGTGCCAGCAGTCTCGCCCGAGTAGGGTCCTACGAGCAGTACTTC. Residues: CASSLARVGSYEQYF.